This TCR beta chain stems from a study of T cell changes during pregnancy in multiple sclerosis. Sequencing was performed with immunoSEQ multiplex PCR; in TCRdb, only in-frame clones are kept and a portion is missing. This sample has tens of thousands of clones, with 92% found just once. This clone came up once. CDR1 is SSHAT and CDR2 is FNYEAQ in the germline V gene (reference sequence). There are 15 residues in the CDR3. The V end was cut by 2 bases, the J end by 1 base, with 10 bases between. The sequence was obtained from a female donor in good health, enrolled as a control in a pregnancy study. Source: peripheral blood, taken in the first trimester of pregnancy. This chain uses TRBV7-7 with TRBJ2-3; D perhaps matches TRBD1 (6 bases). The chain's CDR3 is CASSLIWGRTDTQYF. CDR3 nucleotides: TGTGCCAGCAGCTTAATCTGGGGGCGCACAGATACGCAGTATTTT.